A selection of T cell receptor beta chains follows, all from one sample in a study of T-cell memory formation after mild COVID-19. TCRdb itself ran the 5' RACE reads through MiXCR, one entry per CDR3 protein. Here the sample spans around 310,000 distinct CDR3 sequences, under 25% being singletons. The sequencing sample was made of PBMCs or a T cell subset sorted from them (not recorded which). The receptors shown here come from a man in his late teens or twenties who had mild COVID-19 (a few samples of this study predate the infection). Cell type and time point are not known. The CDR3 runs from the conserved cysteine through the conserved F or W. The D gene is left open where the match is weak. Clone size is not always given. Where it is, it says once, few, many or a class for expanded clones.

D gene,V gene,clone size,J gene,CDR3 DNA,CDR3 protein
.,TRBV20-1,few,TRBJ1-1,TGCAGTGCTAGAGAGGTGGGGGCGGAAGTCTGGGCTGAAGCTTTCTTT,CSAREVGAEVWAEAFF
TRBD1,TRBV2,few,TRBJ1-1,TGTGCCACAACGGCAGGGGGGCGCAGCACTGAAGCTTTCTTT,CATTAGGRSTEAFF
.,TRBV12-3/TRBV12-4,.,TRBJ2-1,TGTGCCAGCAGTTTCGTCGCCTTTGGCCATGAGCAGTTCTTC,CASSFVAFGHEQFF
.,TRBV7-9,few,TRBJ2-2,TGTGCCAGCAGCTTTGATCCTGGGGAGCTGTTTTTT,CASSFDPGELFF
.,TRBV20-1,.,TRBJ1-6,TGCAGTGCTAGGCAAAGTAATCTTAATTCACCCCTCCACTTT,CSARQSNLNSPLHF
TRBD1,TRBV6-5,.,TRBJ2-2,TGTGCCAGCAGCCGAGACAGGGTCACCGGGGAGCTGTTTTTT,CASSRDRVTGELFF
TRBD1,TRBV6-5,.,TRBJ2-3,TGTGCCAGCAGTTCGGGGACAGGGATAACAGATACGCAGTATTTT,CASSSGTGITDTQYF
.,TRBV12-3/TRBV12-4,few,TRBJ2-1,TGTGCCAGCAGTTTGGGGCTGGGAGACAGCAATGAGCAGTTCTTC,CASSLGLGDSNEQFF
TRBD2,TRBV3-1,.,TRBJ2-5,TGTGCCAGCAGCCCTTTGACTAGCGGGGTTCAGGAGACCCAGTACTTC,CASSPLTSGVQETQYF
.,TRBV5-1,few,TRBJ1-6,TGCGCCAGCAAAATCAGTGACCCCCTCCACTTT,CASKISDPLHF
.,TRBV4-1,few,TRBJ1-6,TGCGCCAGCAGCCAGCGAGGGTTGGATTCACCCCTCCACTTT,CASSQRGLDSPLHF
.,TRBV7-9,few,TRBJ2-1,TGTGCCAGCAGCCGTTCAGAGCCAAGATACAATGAGCAGTTCTTC,CASSRSEPRYNEQFF
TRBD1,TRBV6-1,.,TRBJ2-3,TGTGCCAGCAGTGAGGGACAGGGGAGCGCAGATACGCAGTATTTT,CASSEGQGSADTQYF
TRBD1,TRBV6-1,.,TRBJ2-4,TGTGCCAGCGGACAGGTAGAACTAGCCAAAAACATTCAGTACTTC,CASGQVELAKNIQYF
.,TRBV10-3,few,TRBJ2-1,TGTGCCATCAGCGACTATGTCAATGAGCAGTTCTTC,CAISDYVNEQFF
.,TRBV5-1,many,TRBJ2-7,TGCGCCAGCTCGGGGCAGGGACCCTACGAGCAGTACTTC,CASSGQGPYEQYF
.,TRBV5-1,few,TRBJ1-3,TGCGCCAGCAGCTTGTTCGGCTCTGGAAACACCATATATTTT,CASSLFGSGNTIYF
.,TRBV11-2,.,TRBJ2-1,TGTGCCAGCAGCTTATATCGGCTGCCCTCCTACAATGAGCAGTTCTTC,CASSLYRLPSYNEQFF
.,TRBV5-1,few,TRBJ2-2,TGCGCCAGCAGCTTGGGGACGGATGGTCCGAACACCGGGGAGCTGTTTTTT,CASSLGTDGPNTGELFF
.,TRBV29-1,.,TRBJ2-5,TGCAGCGTTAAGGGGGCGGGGGGATATGAGACCCAGTACTTC,CSVKGAGGYETQYF
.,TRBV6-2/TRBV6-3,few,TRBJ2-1,TGTGCCAGCAGTCCCAGAACCCATGAGCAGTTCTTC,CASSPRTHEQFF
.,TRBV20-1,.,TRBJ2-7,TGCAGTGCTAGAACCCCGAGTCACTACGAGCAGTACTTC,CSARTPSHYEQYF
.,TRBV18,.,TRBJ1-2,TGTGCCAGCTCACCGTCGAAGGTCGGCTACACCTTC,CASSPSKVGYTF
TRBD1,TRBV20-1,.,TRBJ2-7,TGCAGTGCCGGGGACAGGCGGTTCCCCTACGAGCAGTACTTC,CSAGDRRFPYEQYF
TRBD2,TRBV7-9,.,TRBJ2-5,TGTGCCAGCAGCGCGCCGCGGGGGGGAGGTCCTCCTGCCGCTCAAGAGACCCAGTACTTC,CASSAPRGGGPPAAQETQYF
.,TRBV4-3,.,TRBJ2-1,TGCGCCAGCAGCCAAGATCTTTCAGGGACAAGGGAGCAGTTCTTC,CASSQDLSGTREQFF
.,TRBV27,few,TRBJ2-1,TGTGCCAGCAGTACACCCGCGCGGGGAGCGGATGAGCAGTTCTTC,CASSTPARGADEQFF
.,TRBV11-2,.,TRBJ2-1,TGTGCCAGCAGGATGGATGTGGGGATTTACAATGAGCAGTTCTTC,CASRMDVGIYNEQFF
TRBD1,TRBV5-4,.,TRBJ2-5,TGTGCCAGCAGCCGGGACAGTTCACACCAAGAGACCCAGTACTTC,CASSRDSSHQETQYF
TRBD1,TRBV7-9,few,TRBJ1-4,TGTGCCAGCAGCAAAACGGACAGGGGTTATGAAAAACTGTTTTTT,CASSKTDRGYEKLFF
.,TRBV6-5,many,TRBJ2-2,TGTGCCAGCAGCCCAGGGGTTCCGGCCACCGGGGAGCTGTTTTTT,CASSPGVPATGELFF
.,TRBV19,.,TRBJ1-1,TGTGCCAGTATCGGGGGCAGCTACCACCGCATGAACACTGAAGCTTTCTTT,CASIGGSYHRMNTEAFF
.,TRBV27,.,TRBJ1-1,TGTGCCAGCAGTTCCCTCTTAGGGAACACTGAAGCTTTCTTT,CASSSLLGNTEAFF
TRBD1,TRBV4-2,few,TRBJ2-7,TGTGCCAGCAGCCAAGACGGGACAGGGAACGAGCAGTACTTC,CASSQDGTGNEQYF
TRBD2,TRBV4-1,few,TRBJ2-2,TGCGCCAGCAGCCTTCCTGAGGGACTAGCGGGGGGGAACACCGGGGAGCTGTTTTTT,CASSLPEGLAGGNTGELFF
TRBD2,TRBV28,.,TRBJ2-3,TGTGCCAGCAGCTGGGGACTAGCGGGGGGTTTCACAGATACGCAGTATTTT,CASSWGLAGGFTDTQYF
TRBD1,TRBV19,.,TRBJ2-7,TGTGCCAGCCAGGACAGGGGCGGCGAGCAGTACTTC,CASQDRGGEQYF
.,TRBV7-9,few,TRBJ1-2,TGTGCCACCCTCAGATTACGGGGGCTCTATGGCTACACCTTC,CATLRLRGLYGYTF
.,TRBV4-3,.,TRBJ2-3,TGCGCCAGCAGCCAAGCGGGGGCGAACACAGATACGCAGTATTTT,CASSQAGANTDTQYF
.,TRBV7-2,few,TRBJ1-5,TGTGCCAGCAGCTTTCTCGGGGGATATAGCAATCAGCCCCAGCATTTT,CASSFLGGYSNQPQHF
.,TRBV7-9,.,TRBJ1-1,TGTGCCAGCAGCTCTAACAGGAACGGAGGTTTCTTT,CASSSNRNGGFF
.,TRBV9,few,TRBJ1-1,TGTGCCAGCAGCACCGAGACAGGAGGCGACACTGAAGCTTTCTTT,CASSTETGGDTEAFF
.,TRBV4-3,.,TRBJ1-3,TGCGCCAGCAGCCAAGACCCGTCAGGGACGTCTGGAAACACCATATATTTT,CASSQDPSGTSGNTIYF
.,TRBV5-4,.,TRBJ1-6,TGTGCCAGCAGCTCAAGTAGCGGGGGCTATAATTCACCCCTCCACTTT,CASSSSSGGYNSPLHF